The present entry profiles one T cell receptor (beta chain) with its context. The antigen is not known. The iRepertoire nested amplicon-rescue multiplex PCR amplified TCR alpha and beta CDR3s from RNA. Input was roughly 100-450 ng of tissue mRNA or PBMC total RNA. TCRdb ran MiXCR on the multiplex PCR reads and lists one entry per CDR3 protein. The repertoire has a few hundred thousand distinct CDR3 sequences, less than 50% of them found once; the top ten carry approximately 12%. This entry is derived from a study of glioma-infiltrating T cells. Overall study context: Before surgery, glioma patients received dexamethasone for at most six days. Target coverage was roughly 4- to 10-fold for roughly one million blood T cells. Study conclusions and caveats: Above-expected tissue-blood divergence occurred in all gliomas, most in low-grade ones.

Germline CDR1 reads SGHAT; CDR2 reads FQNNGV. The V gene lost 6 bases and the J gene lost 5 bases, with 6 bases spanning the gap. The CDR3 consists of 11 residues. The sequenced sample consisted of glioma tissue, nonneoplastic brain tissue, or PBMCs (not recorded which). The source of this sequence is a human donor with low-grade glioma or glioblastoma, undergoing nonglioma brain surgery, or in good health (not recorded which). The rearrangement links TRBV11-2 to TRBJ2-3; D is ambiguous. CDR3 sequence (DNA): TGTGCCAGCAGGGGCGGAGATACGCAGTATTTT. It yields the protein CASRGGDTQYF.